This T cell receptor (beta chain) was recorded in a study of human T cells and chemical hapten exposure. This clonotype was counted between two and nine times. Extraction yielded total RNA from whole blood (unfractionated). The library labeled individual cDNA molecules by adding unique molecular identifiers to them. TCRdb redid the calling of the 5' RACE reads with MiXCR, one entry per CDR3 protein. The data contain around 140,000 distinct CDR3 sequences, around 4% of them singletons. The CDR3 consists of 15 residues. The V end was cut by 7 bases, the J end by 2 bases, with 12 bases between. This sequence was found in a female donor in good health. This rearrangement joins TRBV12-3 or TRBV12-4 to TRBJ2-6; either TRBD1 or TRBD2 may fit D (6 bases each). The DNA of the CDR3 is TGTGCCAGCACTTCAGGGGAGGCTGGGGCCAACGTCCTGACTTTC. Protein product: CASTSGEAGANVLTF.